These 11 T cell receptor beta chains share one sample of origin, sequenced in a study of OX40 agonist ivuxolimab in advanced cancers. The assay was immunoSEQ multiplex PCR, and TCRdb's table has in-frame clones only and misses some. The sample includes 40,000 or so clones, roughly 85% of them seen just once. The sequenced sample was CD4+ or CD8+ T cells sorted from blood, obtained in a trial of the OX40 agonist ivuxolimab. The receptors were gathered from an adult with an advanced solid tumor such as melanoma, head and neck, liver or kidney cancer.

This clone was detected only once. J is TRBJ1-2 and V is TRBV6-5; TRBD1 matches 8 bases. This CDR3 has 14 residues. The germline gives CDR1 MNHEY, CDR2 SVGAGI. V was clipped by 6 bases and J by 6 bases; unmatched bases: 9. In nucleotides, the CDR3 is TGTGCCAGCAGCCCAAGACAGGGGACGAATGGCTACACCTTC. This translates into CASSPRQGTNGYTF.

There are a few counts of this clone. This chain joins TRBV7-3 and TRBJ2-3, with D perhaps being TRBD1 or TRBD2 (6 bases each). Germline CDR1 and CDR2: SGHTA and FQGTGA. The CDR3 has 14 amino acids. V was trimmed by 1 base and J by 2 bases, leaving 7 bases between them. CDR3 protein: CASSLRGATDTQYF. The DNA for the CDR3 is TGTGCCAGCAGCTTAAGGGGGGCCACAGATACGCAGTATTTT.

This chain connects TRBV15 to TRBJ2-3, with D perhaps matching TRBD2 (6 bases). The CDR3 is 14 amino acids. The V and J ends lost 8 bases and 4 bases respectively, with 16 bases between them. Looked up from germline, CDR1 is LNHNV and CDR2 is YYDKDF (reference sequence). The CDR3 nucleotides are TGTGCCACCCGATGGGGGGACGCTTCAGATACGCAGTATTTT. Translating it yields CATRWGDASDTQYF.

The chain recombines TRBV7-2 with TRBJ2-2, with D perhaps matching TRBD1 (5 bases). Germline values: CDR1 SGHTA, CDR2 FQGNSA. The CDR3 totals 16 residues. V was clipped by 2 bases and J by 1 base, with 11 bases between them. The CDR3 bases are TGTGCCAGCAGCTTACAGGGCCAAGGGAACACCGGGGAGCTGTTTTTT. Its protein is CASSLQGQGNTGELFF.

DNA for the CDR3: TGCGCCAGCAATAGGGCGGGGGGGCAGAGTGAGCAGTTCTTC. Translating gives CASNRAGGQSEQFF. V gene TRBV5-1 combines with J gene TRBJ2-1; TRBD2 matches at 9 bases. V gave up 6 bases and J gave up 9 bases; unmatched junction bases: 10. In germline, CDR1 is SGHRS, CDR2 YFSETQ. This CDR3 has 14 residues. Variable domain in full (rest from reference TRBV5-1 and TRBJ2-1): KAGVTQTPRYLIKTRGQQVTLSCSPISGHRSVSWYQQTPGQGLQFLFEYFSETQRNKGNFPGRFSGRQFSNSRSEMNVSTLELGDSALYLCASNRAGGQSEQFFGPGTRLTVL.

The CDR3 region is CASRTGLSNTEAFF. In DNA form, the CDR3 reads TGTGCCAGCAGAACGGGACTGTCGAACACTGAAGCTTTCTTT. This chain joins TRBV28 and TRBJ1-1; D might be TRBD1 (5 bases). Germline CDR1 MDHEN, CDR2 SYDVKM. With 6 bases removed from V and 1 base from J, the gap between germline ends came to 12 bases. The CDR3 has 14 residues. Based on the CDR3 plus reference TRBV28 and TRBJ1-1, the full variable domain is DVKVTQSSRYLVKRTGEKVFLECVQDMDHENMFWYRQDPGLGLRLIYFSYDVKMKEKGDIPEGYSVSREKKERFSLILESASTNQTSMYLCASRTGLSNTEAFFGQGTRLTVV.

The chain links TRBV4-2 to TRBJ1-5, with 9 bases aligning to TRBD1. V was clipped by 1 base and J by 4 bases; unmatched bases: 5. Germline V gene lookup returns CDR1 LGHNA and CDR2 YNFKEQ. The CDR3 runs 16 residues. CDR3 nucleotides: TGTGCCAGCAGCCAAGGACGACAGGGGGTAAATCAGCCCCAGCATTTT. Its translation: CASSQGRQGVNQPQHF.

V and J are TRBV5-5 and TRBJ2-5; TRBD2 aligns across 10 bases. Looked up from germline, CDR1 is SGHKS and CDR2 is YYEKEE (reference sequence). This CDR3 comprises 16 residues. V lost 0 bases to trimming and J lost 5 bases; unmatched junction nucleotides: 7. The CDR3 region has the DNA TGTGCCAGCAGCTTGGCTAGCGGGAGTTTTTGGGAGACCCAGTACTTC. It codes for CASSLASGSFWETQYF.

This chain connects TRBV28 to TRBJ1-4; D gene uncertain. CDR1 and CDR2 (germline): MDHEN, SYDVKM. The germline V and J ends were trimmed by 8 bases and 5 bases, with 6 bases remaining between them. The CDR3 runs 11 residues. The CDR3, as DNA: TGTGCCAGCGAACTAAATGAAAAACTGTTTTTT. Its protein product is CASELNEKLFF.

The CDR3 region is CASRATGWSSYNSPLHF. The CDR3 bases are TGTGCCAGCAGAGCTACAGGGTGGAGTTCCTATAATTCACCCCTCCACTTT. The chain couples TRBV27 to TRBJ1-6, with D possibly TRBD1 on 6 matching bases. CDR3 size: 17 residues. Germline V CDR1 and CDR2: MNHEY, SMNVEV (reference sequence). The ends were cut back, 6 bases at V and 1 base at J, with 16 bases in the middle.

The chain uses TRBV19 and TRBJ2-2; TRBD1 agrees at 10 bases. The CDR3 length is 15 residues. The germline V gene encodes CDR1 LNHDA and CDR2 SQIVND (reference sequence). V shed 8 bases, J shed 5 bases, and the junction held 8 bases outside the gene matches. The CDR3 sequence: CASRYGTGETGELFF. The CDR3 DNA reads as TGTGCCAGTCGCTATGGGACAGGGGAGACCGGGGAGCTGTTTTTT.